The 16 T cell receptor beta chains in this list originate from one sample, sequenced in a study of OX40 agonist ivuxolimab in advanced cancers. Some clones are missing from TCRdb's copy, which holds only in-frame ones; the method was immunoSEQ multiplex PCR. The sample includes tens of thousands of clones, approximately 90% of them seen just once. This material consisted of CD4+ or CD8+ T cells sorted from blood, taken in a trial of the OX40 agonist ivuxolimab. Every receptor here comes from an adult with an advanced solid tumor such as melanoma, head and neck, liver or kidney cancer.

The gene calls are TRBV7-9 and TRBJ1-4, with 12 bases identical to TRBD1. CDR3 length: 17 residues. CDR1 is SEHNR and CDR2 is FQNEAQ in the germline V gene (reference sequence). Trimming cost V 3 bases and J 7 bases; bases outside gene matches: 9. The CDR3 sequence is CASSFSGQGALGEKLFF. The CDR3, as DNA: TGTGCCAGCAGCTTTTCGGGACAGGGGGCGCTCGGTGAAAAACTGTTTTTT.

CDR3 sequence: CASAGVNSNQPQHF. CDR3 nucleotides: TGTGCCAGCGCCGGGGTAAATAGCAATCAGCCCCAGCATTTT. This chain connects TRBV28 to TRBJ1-5; D remains ambiguous. Germline CDR1 MDHEN, CDR2 SYDVKM. The length of the CDR3 is 14 residues. The germline V and J ends were trimmed by 8 bases and 0 bases, with 11 bases remaining between them.

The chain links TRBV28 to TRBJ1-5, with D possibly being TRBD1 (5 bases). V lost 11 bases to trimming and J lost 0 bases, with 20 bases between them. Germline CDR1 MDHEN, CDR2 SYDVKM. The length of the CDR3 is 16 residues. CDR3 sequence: CASSPSGATSNQPQHF. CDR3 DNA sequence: TGTGCCTCCAGCCCCTCTGGGGCCACTAGCAATCAGCCCCAGCATTTT. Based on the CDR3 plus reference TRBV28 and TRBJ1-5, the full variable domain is DVKVTQSSRYLVKRTGEKVFLECVQDMDHENMFWYRQDPGLGLRLIYFSYDVKMKEKGDIPEGYSVSREKKERFSLILESASTNQTSMYLCASSPSGATSNQPQHFGDGTRLSIL.

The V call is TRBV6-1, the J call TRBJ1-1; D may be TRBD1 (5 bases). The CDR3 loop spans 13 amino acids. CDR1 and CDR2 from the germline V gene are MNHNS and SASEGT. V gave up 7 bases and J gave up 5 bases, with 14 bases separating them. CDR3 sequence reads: CASTSRGVTEAFF. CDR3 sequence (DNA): TGTGCCAGCACCTCACGGGGGGTTACTGAAGCTTTCTTT.

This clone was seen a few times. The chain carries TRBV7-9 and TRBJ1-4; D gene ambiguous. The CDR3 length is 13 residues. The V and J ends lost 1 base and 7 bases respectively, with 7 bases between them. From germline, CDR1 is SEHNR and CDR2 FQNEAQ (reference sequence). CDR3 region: CASSLDISEKLFF. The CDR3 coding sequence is TGTGCCAGCAGCTTAGACATAAGTGAAAAACTGTTTTTT. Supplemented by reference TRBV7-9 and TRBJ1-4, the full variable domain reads DTGVSQNPRHKITKRGQNVTFRCDPISEHNRLYWYRQTLGQGPEFLTYFQNEAQLEKSRLLSDRFSAERPKGSFSTLEIQRTEQGDSAMYLCASSLDISEKLFFGSGTQLSVL.

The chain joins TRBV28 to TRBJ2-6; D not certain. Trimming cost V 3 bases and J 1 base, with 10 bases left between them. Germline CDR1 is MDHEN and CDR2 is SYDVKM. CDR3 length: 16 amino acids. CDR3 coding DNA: TGTGCCAGCAGTTTTATGACCGCGTCTGGGGCCAACGTCCTGACTTTC. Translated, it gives CASSFMTASGANVLTF. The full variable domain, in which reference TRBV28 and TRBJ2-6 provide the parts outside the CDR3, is DVKVTQSSRYLVKRTGEKVFLECVQDMDHENMFWYRQDPGLGLRLIYFSYDVKMKEKGDIPEGYSVSREKKERFSLILESASTNQTSMYLCASSFMTASGANVLTFGAGSRLTVL.

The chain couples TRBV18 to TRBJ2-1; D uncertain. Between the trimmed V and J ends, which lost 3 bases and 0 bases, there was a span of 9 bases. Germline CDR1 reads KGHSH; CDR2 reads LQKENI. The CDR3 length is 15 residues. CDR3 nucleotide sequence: TGTGCCAGCTCACCCGGGCAGCACTCCTACAATGAGCAGTTCTTC. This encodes CASSPGQHSYNEQFF.

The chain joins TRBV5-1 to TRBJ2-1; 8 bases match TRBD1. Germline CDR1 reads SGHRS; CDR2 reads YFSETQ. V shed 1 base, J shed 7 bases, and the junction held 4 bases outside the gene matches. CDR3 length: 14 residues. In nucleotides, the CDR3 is TGCGCCAGCAGCTTGAGACAGGGGATAAATGAGCAGTTCTTC. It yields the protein CASSLRQGINEQFF. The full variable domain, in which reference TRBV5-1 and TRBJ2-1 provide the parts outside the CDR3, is KAGVTQTPRYLIKTRGQQVTLSCSPISGHRSVSWYQQTPGQGLQFLFEYFSETQRNKGNFPGRFSGRQFSNSRSEMNVSTLELGDSALYLCASSLRQGINEQFFGPGTRLTVL.

For the CDR3, the DNA is TGTGCCAGCAGCCCGGGACGGGCAACTAATGAAAAACTGTTTTTT. This sequence encodes CASSPGRATNEKLFF. The chain links TRBV5-4 to TRBJ1-4, with a possible D match to TRBD1 (5 bases). Trimming removed 4 bases from V and 0 bases from J, with 10 bases in between. This CDR3 comprises 15 residues. Germline V CDR1 and CDR2: SGHNT, YYREEE (reference sequence).

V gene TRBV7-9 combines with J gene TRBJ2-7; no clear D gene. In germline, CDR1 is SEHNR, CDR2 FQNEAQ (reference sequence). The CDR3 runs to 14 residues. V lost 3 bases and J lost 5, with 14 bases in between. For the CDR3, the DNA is TGTGCCAGCAGCTTGGCCCCCCCTAGAGACGAGCAGTACTTC. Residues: CASSLAPPRDEQYF.

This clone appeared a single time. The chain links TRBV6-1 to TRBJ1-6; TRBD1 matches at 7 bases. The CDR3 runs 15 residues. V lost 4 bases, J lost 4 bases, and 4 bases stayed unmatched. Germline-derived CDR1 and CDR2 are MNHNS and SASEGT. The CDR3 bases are TGTGCCAGCAGTGTGGACAGGAGATATAATTCACCCCTCCACTTT. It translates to CASSVDRRYNSPLHF.

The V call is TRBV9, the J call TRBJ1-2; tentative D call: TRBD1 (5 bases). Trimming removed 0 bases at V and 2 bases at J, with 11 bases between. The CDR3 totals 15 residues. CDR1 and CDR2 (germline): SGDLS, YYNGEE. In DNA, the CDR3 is TGTGCCAGCAGCGTAGGAACAGGCCTCAACTATGGCTACACCTTC. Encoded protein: CASSVGTGLNYGYTF.

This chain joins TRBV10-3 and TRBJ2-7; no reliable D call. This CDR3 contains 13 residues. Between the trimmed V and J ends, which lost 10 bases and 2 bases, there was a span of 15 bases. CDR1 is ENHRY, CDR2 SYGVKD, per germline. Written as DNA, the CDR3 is TGTGCCACCGACCCAGGCAGAGCCTACGAGCAGTACTTC. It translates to CATDPGRAYEQYF.

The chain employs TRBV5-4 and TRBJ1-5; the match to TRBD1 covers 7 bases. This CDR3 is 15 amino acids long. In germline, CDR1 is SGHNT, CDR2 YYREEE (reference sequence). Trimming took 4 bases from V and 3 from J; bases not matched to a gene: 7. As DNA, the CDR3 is TGTGCCAGCAGCCACACAGGGGTTACCAATCAGCCCCAGCATTTT. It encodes CASSHTGVTNQPQHF.

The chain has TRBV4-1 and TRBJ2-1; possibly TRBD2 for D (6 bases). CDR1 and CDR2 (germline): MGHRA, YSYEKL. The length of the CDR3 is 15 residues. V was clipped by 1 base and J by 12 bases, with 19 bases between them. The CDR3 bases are TGCGCCAGCAGCCAAGCGGTAGCGGTGGGGGTCGTGCAGTTCTTC. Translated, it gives CASSQAVAVGVVQFF.

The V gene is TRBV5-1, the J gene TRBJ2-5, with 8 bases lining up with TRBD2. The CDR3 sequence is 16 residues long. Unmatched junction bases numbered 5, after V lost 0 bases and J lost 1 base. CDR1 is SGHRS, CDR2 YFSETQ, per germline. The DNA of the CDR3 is TGCGCCAGCAGCTTGGAAGGTAGCGGGACCCAAGAGACCCAGTACTTC. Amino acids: CASSLEGSGTQETQYF.